Below are 7 T cell receptor beta chains sequenced from a single sample in a study of graft-versus-host responses after intestinal transplantation. The method was immunoSEQ multiplex PCR; TCRdb's version includes in-frame clones alone and lacks a portion of them. The sample consists of 95,000 to 100,000 clones, roughly 82% of them appearing once. Sequencing used PBMCs, obtained 255 days after intestinal transplant. Every receptor here comes from a human patient who received an intestinal transplant, so some T cells may come from the graft donor.

This clone was counted between two and nine times. This chain links TRBV6-4 with TRBJ2-2; TRBD1 matches 7 bases. The CDR3 has 14 residues. Per the germline V gene, CDR1 is MRHNA and CDR2 is SNTAGT. Germline trimming cut 4 bases from V and 5 bases from J; bases unmatched to any gene: 4. This chain's CDR3 is CASSATTGTGELFF. The CDR3 region has the DNA TGTGCCAGCAGTGCCACGACAGGGACCGGGGAGCTGTTTTTT.

This sequence joins TRBV4-2 and TRBJ2-7; D gene unclear. Germline lookup yields CDR1 LGHNA and CDR2 YNFKEQ. V lost 5 bases, J lost 0 bases, and 5 bases lay in between. The CDR3 contains 12 residues. CDR3 in DNA: TGTGCCAGCAGCAAAACCTCCTACGAGCAGTACTTC. Its translation is CASSKTSYEQYF.

The rearrangement links TRBV18 to TRBJ2-2, with D unclear. Trimming stripped 6 bases from V and 0 bases from J, with 11 bases between. Germline CDR1 and CDR2: KGHSH and LQKENI. The CDR3 consists of 15 residues. CDR3 nucleotide sequence: TGTGCCAGCTCCCGACTGGGCCCGAACACCGGGGAGCTGTTTTTT. Amino acids: CASSRLGPNTGELFF.

The chain joins TRBV7-3 to TRBJ2-7; D might be TRBD1 (5 bases). Germline V gives CDR1 SGHTA, CDR2 FQGTGA. There are 14 residues in the CDR3. Trimming left V 5 bases short and J 6 bases short, with 17 bases between. CDR3 sequence (DNA): TGTGCCAGCAGCGACGGACATATCGCTCGCGAGCAGTACTTC. Protein product: CASSDGHIAREQYF.

The V call is TRBV2, the J call TRBJ2-7; no reliable D call. The CDR3 loop spans 12 amino acids. Germline V gene lookup returns CDR1 SNHLY and CDR2 FYNNEI. The V gene lost 2 bases and the J gene lost 3 bases, with 5 bases spanning the gap. The DNA of the CDR3 is TGTGCCAGCAGTGAAAACAACTACGAGCAGTACTTC. Its translation is CASSENNYEQYF.

The chain has TRBV2 and TRBJ2-3; D unclear. V gave up 3 bases and J gave up 0 bases, with 4 bases separating them. This CDR3 spans 13 amino acids. Germline loops: CDR1 SNHLY, CDR2 FYNNEI. The CDR3 nucleotides are TGTGCCAGCAGTGACGACAGCACAGATACGCAGTATTTT. It translates to CASSDDSTDTQYF.

The chain joins TRBV2 to TRBJ2-5, with D perhaps matching TRBD1 (6 bases). The V gene's germline CDR1 is SNHLY and CDR2 FYNNEI. Trimming pared 3 bases from V and 1 base from J, leaving 9 bases between. This CDR3 region has 14 residues. The CDR3 DNA sequence: TGTGCCAGCAGTGAGACAGGTTTCCAAGAGACCCAGTACTTC. This sequence encodes CASSETGFQETQYF.